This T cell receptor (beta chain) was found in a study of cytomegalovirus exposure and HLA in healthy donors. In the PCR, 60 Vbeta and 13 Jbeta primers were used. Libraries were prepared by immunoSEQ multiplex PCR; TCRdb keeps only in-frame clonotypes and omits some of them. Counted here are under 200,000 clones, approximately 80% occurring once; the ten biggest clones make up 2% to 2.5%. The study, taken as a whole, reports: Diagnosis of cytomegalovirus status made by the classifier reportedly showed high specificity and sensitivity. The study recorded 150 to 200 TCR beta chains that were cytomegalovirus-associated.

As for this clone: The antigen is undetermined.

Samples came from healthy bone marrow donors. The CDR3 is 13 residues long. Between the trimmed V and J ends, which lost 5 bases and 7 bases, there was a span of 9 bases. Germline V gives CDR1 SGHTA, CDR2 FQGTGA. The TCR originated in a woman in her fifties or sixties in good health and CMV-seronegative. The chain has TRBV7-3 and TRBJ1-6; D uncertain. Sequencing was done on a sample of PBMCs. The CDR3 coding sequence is TGTGCCAGCAGCCCGAGAGAGAATTCACCCCTCCACTTT. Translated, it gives CASSPRENSPLHF.